A selection of T cell receptor beta chains follows, all from one sample in a study of neurological immune-mediated disorders. TCRdb used MiXCR to reprocess the 5' RACE reads, holding one entry per CDR3 protein. The table lists some 25,000 distinct CDR3 sequences, over 6.5% of them singletons, with around 4.8% in the top ten. Sequencing was performed on PBMCs. The receptors come from a woman aged 40 to 55 in good health. Each CDR3 is given with its conserved first and last residue. D genes are given only for firm matches. The size entry gives how often the clone was seen (once, few, many) or a class if it is expanded.

d_gene	j_gene	v_gene	abundance	CDR3nt	CDR3aa
.	TRBJ1-1	TRBV12-3/TRBV12-4	many	TGTGCCAGCAGTTTAGCCCCCCGCCAGAACACTGAAGCTTTCTTT	CASSLAPRQNTEAFF
.	TRBJ1-2	TRBV6-6	many	TGTGCCAGCAGTCCCGTCACGGGGTTTGGCTACACCTTC	CASSPVTGFGYTF
TRBD1	TRBJ1-2	TRBV5-6	many	TGTGCCAGCAGCCGACAGGGGGTGGACTATGGCTACACCTTC	CASSRQGVDYGYTF
.	TRBJ1-1	TRBV20-1	many	TGCAGTGCTAGTTGGGGGAACACTGAAGCTTTCTTT	CSASWGNTEAFF
TRBD1	TRBJ1-4	TRBV20-1	many	TGCAGTGCTATAGAGGGGGCCTATGAAAAACTGTTTTTT	CSAIEGAYEKLFF
.	TRBJ2-3	TRBV3-1	many	TGTGCCAGCAGCGCGACAGCGGCTAGCGAATTCACAGATACGCAGTATTTT	CASSATAASEFTDTQYF
.	TRBJ2-5	TRBV20-1	many	TGCAGTGCTAGAGGCAGTCAAGAGACCCAGTACTTC	CSARGSQETQYF
.	TRBJ1-1	TRBV19	many	TGTGCCAGTACCCTTCAGGGAATGAGCACTGAAGCTTTCTTT	CASTLQGMSTEAFF
.	TRBJ1-6	TRBV20-1	many	TGCAGTGCTGAGGGGACATCGAATTCACCCCTCCACTTT	CSAEGTSNSPLHF
.	TRBJ2-3	TRBV6-5	many	TGTGCCAGCAGTTACTCGGGGGGAACGACAGATACGCAGTATTTT	CASSYSGGTTDTQYF
.	TRBJ2-1	TRBV11-1	many	TGTGCCAGCAGGGAGACTAGGATCAATGAGCAGTTCTTC	CASRETRINEQFF
TRBD1	TRBJ2-1	TRBV5-4	many	TGTGCCAGCAGCTGGGGACAGGGGCTATACAATGAGCAGTTCTTC	CASSWGQGLYNEQFF
TRBD2	TRBJ2-3	TRBV20-1	many	TGCAGTGCGCGGGAGGGCACAGATACGCAGTATTTT	CSAREGTDTQYF
TRBD2	TRBJ2-7	TRBV7-2	many	TGTGCCAGCAGCTTTACTAGCGTCTACGAGCAGTACTTC	CASSFTSVYEQYF
.	TRBJ1-2	TRBV5-1	many	TGCGCCAGCAGCGTTACGGGACACCCTAACTATGGCTACACCTTC	CASSVTGHPNYGYTF
.	TRBJ1-1	TRBV12-3/TRBV12-4	many	TGTGCCAGCAGGGACACAGGGAGCACTGAAGCTTTCTTT	CASRDTGSTEAFF
.	TRBJ2-5	TRBV20-1	many	TGCAGTGCTAGCACCTCTAGAAGCGGCGGGGAAGAGACCCAGTACTTC	CSASTSRSGGEETQYF